This entry describes one TCR beta chain. This specimen comes from a study of blood T cell repertoires in COVID-19. The ends lost 3 bases at V and 3 bases at J; junction bases unmatched: 12. This CDR3 contains 17 residues. Germline V gives CDR1 KGHSH, CDR2 LQKENI. The data were produced by immunoSEQ multiplex PCR, yet TCRdb's version contains in-frame clones alone and is incomplete. The sample has roughly 200,000 clones; 89% are singletons. The source material was PBMCs or T cells enriched from blood (not recorded which). The chain combines TRBV18 with TRBJ2-7; 9 nucleotides match TRBD1. This clonotype was obtained from a woman in her 40s with acute COVID-19. The CDR3 region has the DNA TGTGCCAGCTCACCGCCCGTGGGACAGGGTGGTGTCTACGAGCAGTACTTC. Residues: CASSPPVGQGGVYEQYF.